This TCR beta chain was identified during a study of T cell responses to AZD1222 COVID-19 vaccine. Overall study results and limits: CD4 TCRs covered the whole spike, strongest at regions 160-218 and 743-854.

The repertoire was sequenced with immunoSEQ multiplex PCR; TCRdb's copy has only in-frame clones and lacks some. The sample lists about 190,000 clones, about 87% occurring once. This CDR3 is built from 17 residues. Trimming removed 5 bases from V and 4 bases from J; junction bases left unmatched: 11. Germline CDR1 is LNHNV and CDR2 is YYDKDF (reference sequence). Worth noting for this clone: Its specificity is not known.

The origin of this receptor is an adult in good health. The sample in question was peripheral blood, obtained on day 0 of MenACWY control vaccination. The chain links TRBV15 to TRBJ2-1; the match to TRBD2 covers 10 bases. DNA of the CDR3: TGTGCCACCAGCGGTACCGTAGCGGGAGGATCTTACAATGAGCAGTTCTTC. The encoded protein is CATSGTVAGGSYNEQFF.